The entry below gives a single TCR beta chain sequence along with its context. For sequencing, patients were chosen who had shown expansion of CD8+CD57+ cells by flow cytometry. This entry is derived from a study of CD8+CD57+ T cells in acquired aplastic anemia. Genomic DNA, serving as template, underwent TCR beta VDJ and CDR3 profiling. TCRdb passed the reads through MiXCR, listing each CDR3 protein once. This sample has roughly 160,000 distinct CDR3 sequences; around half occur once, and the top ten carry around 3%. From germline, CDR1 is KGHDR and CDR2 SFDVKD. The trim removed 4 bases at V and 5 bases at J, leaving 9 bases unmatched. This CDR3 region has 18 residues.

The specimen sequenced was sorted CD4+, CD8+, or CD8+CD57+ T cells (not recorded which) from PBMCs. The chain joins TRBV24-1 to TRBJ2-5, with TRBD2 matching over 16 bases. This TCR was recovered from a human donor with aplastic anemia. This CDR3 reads CATSDPGLAGGPVETQYF. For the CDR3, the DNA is TGTGCCACCAGTGACCCGGGACTAGCGGGAGGGCCTGTGGAGACCCAGTACTTC.